This T cell receptor (beta chain) was identified during a study of blood T cell repertoires in COVID-19. Study-wide context: Samples came from the United States, Italy and Spain, spanning acute and convalescent COVID-19.

Self-reported history from a screening survey and questionnaire set each donor's cohort. Participants classified as exposed had met a COVID-19 case within 2 weeks before study entry. This CDR3 contains 15 residues. V lost 6 bases to trimming and J lost 3 bases; unmatched junction nucleotides: 5. CDR1 is SGHNT and CDR2 is YENEEA in the germline V gene. The assay was immunoSEQ multiplex PCR, and TCRdb's table has in-frame clones only and misses some. The data show a few hundred thousand clones, roughly 90% seen once. This sequence was found in a woman aged 40 to 55 who had been exposed to COVID-19. The chain joins TRBV11-3 to TRBJ2-7; 13 bases align to TRBD2. Sample: PBMCs or T cells enriched from blood (not recorded which). CDR3 nucleotides: TGTGCCAGCAGACTGGGACTAGCGGGAATCTACGAGCAGTACTTC. It yields the protein CASRLGLAGIYEQYF.